Sequencing of this T cell receptor (beta chain) was carried out in a study of blood T cells in healthy people across ages. This clonotype is a singleton in its sample. An end of the junction differs from the germline gene, which may be a read error. Primed by a sample-barcoded 5' primer and a J-beta primer mix, a second PCR proceeded for about 6 to 11 cycles. MiXCR, applied by TCRdb to the 5' RACE reads, yields one record per CDR3 protein. This table holds over 950,000 distinct CDR3 sequences, approximately 50% found once. CDR3 length equals 15 residues. Germline CDR1 ENHRY, CDR2 SYGVKD. This chain joins TRBV10-3 and TRBJ2-3; D possibly matches TRBD1 or TRBD2 (5 bases each). Material for sequencing was blood. This sequence was found in a woman aged 55-70 years in good health. In nucleotides, the CDR3 is TGTGCCATCGGTGAGTCTGGCCAGGGACCAGATACGCAGTATTTT. This encodes CAIGESGQGPDTQYF.